This T cell receptor (beta chain) was observed in a study of cytomegalovirus exposure and HLA in healthy donors. Broader study findings: Earlier analysis found most TCR beta V segments productive about 87% or about 30% of the time. TCR beta chains associated with HLA were, in a later analysis, more clonally expanded than equally common others.

The CDR3 totals 12 residues. Per germline, CDR1 MNHGY and CDR2 SVAAGI. Comment on this clone: Its cognate antigen is unknown. At one boundary the junction diverges from the germline segment, which might be a read error.

The PCR employed 60 Vbeta primers together with 13 Jbeta primers. The authors' processing: Later analysis identified tens of millions of unique TCR beta chains, 10 million to 12 million shared. Libraries were prepared by immunoSEQ multiplex PCR; TCRdb keeps only in-frame clonotypes and omits some of them. Clonal size and the V and J genes are those of that table, whereas D and trimming came from the DNA. The sample carries 210,000 or so clones, more than 60% recorded once. The chain links TRBV6-9 to TRBJ1-2; D is uncertain. The receptor was isolated from a woman aged 55 to 70 in good health and CMV-seropositive. Sequenced material: PBMCs. CDR3 bases: TGTGCCAGCAGTTACGAGGCCCAATACCGGGCCTTC. This codes for CASSYEAQYRAF.